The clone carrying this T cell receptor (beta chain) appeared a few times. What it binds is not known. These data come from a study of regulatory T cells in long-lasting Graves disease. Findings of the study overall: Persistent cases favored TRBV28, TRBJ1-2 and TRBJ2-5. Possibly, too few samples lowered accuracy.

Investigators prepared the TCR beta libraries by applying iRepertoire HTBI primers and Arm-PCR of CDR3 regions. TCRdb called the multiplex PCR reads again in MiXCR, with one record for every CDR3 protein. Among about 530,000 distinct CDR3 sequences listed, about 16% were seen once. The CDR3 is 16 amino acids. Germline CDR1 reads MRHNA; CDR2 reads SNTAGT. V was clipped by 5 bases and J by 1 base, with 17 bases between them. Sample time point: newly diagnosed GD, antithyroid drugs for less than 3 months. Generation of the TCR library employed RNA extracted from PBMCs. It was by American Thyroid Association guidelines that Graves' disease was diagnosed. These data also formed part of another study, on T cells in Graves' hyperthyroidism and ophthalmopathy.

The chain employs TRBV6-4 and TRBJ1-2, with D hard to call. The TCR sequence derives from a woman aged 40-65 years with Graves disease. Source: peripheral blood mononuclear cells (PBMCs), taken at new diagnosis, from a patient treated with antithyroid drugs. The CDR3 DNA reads TGTGCCAGCAGTCCCGTCAGCGGCGGGATTAACTATGGCTACACCTTC. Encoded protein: CASSPVSGGINYGYTF.